Here is one TCR beta chain with its context. This record belongs to a study of blood T cell repertoires in COVID-19. Overall study context: PBMCs, B-cell-depleted T cells, or T cells were the source of the cDNA or gDNA that made up the material.

Self-reported history from a screening survey and questionnaire set each donor's cohort. Symptom resolution, clearance, or two negative PCRs marked the recovered donors of Cohort 3. In the authors' workflow: Estimation of nucleated cell counts relied on the amplification of reference gene primers. TCRdb's table, derived via immunoSEQ multiplex PCR, lists solely in-frame clones and lacks some. The DNA was the basis for D and trimming; V, J and clone size are from that table. The repertoire holds hundreds of thousands of clones, with roughly 87% as singletons. Sequencing was performed on PBMCs or T cells enriched from blood (not recorded which). This TCR was sampled from a woman between 18 and 29 years old who had recovered from COVID-19.

This CDR3 reads CASSFGGIGAGANVLTF. The CDR3 nucleotides read TGCGCCAGCAGCTTCGGGGGAATTGGTGCTGGGGCCAACGTCCTGACTTTC. This chain joins TRBV5-1 and TRBJ2-6; possible D gene TRBD2, 6 bases. CDR3 length equals 17 residues. Germline lookup yields CDR1 SGHRS and CDR2 YFSETQ. Trimming cost V 2 bases and J 2 bases, with 14 bases left between them. Variable domain in full (rest from reference TRBV5-1 and TRBJ2-6): KAGVTQTPRYLIKTRGQQVTLSCSPISGHRSVSWYQQTPGQGLQFLFEYFSETQRNKGNFPGRFSGRQFSNSRSEMNVSTLELGDSALYLCASSFGGIGAGANVLTFGAGSRLTVL.